This TCR beta chain appears in the sequencing data of a study of cytomegalovirus exposure and HLA in healthy donors (dated by TCRdb to 2016 to 2017). The study in broad terms: An earlier analysis of around 600 of the donors reported approximately 270 Gb of sequence data and 100 million to 130 million unique TCR beta sequences from 150 million to 200 million T cells. Roughly 300 gigabases of sequencing data and 91 million or so unique TCR sequences made up an early release that covered some 640 HLA-typed donors. The genetic ancestry cluster associated with self-reported Caucasian donors included 81% of the roughly 400 genotyped donors. The study aimed to test whether signatures of past pathogen exposure could be identified by cataloging public T cell receptors. The T cell repertoires of roughly 660 subjects were profiled by immunosequencing and related to cytomegalovirus serostatus. Besides the first cohort of under 700 subjects, a separate validation cohort made up of 90 to 150 different subjects was used. The study combined high-throughput TCR immunosequencing, statistical association of individual TCRs with disease status, and machine learning to predict cytomegalovirus infection status. To study patterns of TCR occurrence, a later analysis re-analyzed previously published TCR beta repertoires from 650 to 750 donors and added high-resolution HLA genotyping. In the later analysis, no new phenotypic data were used to find candidate immune exposures; instead, reliance was placed on TCR beta sequences and their occurrence across donors. An earlier analysis of 587 of the donors used high-throughput TCR beta sequencing to judge whether each TCR beta V gene segment behaved as functional or pseudogenic. Donor age, sex, ethnicity and CMV serostatus were compiled together with the repertoire data. A later genetic analysis took genome-wide SNP genotypes for about 65% of the 666 donors and used that subset as a discovery cohort. Every discovery cohort repertoire had been produced on one sequencing platform. HLA typing covered class I and class II loci at four-digit resolution. The number of donors typed differed by locus, with roughly 629-640 for A, B, C, DRB1 and DQB1, roughly 550 for DQA1, 600 to 610 for DPA1, and some 440 for DPB1. Five DR-DQ haplotypes were handled as single units for association and clustering because linkage in the cohort was strong. Among roughly 400 genotyped donors of the cohort, an average of roughly 230,000 unique TCR beta nucleotide sequences was sequenced per donor, of which about 18% were non-productive.

Receptor libraries were prepared by the immunoSEQ multiplex PCR assay. The multiplex PCR relied on a mix of 60 forward primers for TCR Vbeta segments and 13 reverse primers for TCR Jbeta segments. Amplification of the CDR3 region of rearranged TCR beta genes was performed with a multiplex PCR assay on genomic DNA. The Illumina HiSeq System was used to sequence the amplified TCR beta libraries as 87-base-pair reads. Per the source publication's procedure: A later analysis tallied roughly 80 million unique TCR beta chains across the 650 to 750 repertoires, and approximately 12 million of those chains were shared by two or more donors. Raw reads were error-corrected and collapsed into unique sequences by a nearest-neighbor algorithm in which closely related sequences were merged to remove PCR and sequencing errors. Alignment of CDR3 sequences to IMGT reference sequences was used to assign V, D and J gene segments. Each retained sequence needed at least a six-nucleotide match to both a V gene segment and a J gene segment. Rearrangements were classified as productive when the CDR3 lacked stop codons and remained in frame with V and J, and all other rearrangements were classified as non-productive. CDR3 was defined by IMGT convention, running from the second conserved V-encoded cysteine to the conserved J-encoded phenylalanine. The earlier analysis of 450 to 750 of the donors excluded any sequence lacking an unambiguous match to a single V gene segment. An earlier analysis of some 500 of the donors classified V segments as functional when productive rearrangements were above 56.7% and as segregating when the standard deviation between donors was above 5%. A statistical classification framework was built for diagnosing cytomegalovirus status from the catalog of TCR beta chain sequences. In a later analysis, V and J genes were assigned by comparing TCR nucleotide sequences against IMGT/GENE-DB human TR gene sequences. A later analysis assigned CDR3 sequences and most-parsimonious VDJ recombination scenarios with the TCRdist pipeline. In a later analysis, each TCR beta chain was defined by its CDR3 amino acid sequence together with its V-gene family, and reads without a unique V-gene family were excluded. To address suspected cross-contamination and a sequencing artifact, a later analysis removed several hundred highly shared, low-generation-probability nucleotide sequences. A later analysis calculated a clonal expansion index for each public chain from normalized within-repertoire ranks of inferred template counts. In a later analysis, generation probabilities were computed with a VDJ recombination model fitted to out-of-frame rearrangements, and the resulting probabilities were checked against IGoR. In a later analysis, hypergeometric tests were used to score TCR-TCR, TCR-HLA and TCR-CMV co-occurrence, with a repertoire-size bias correction applied to TCR pairs. False discovery rates were estimated in a later analysis by permuting HLA or CMV assignments 20 times. A later analysis grouped co-occurring TCRs with DBSCAN, adding TCRdist sequence similarity when clustering within HLA-allele-positive subsets. Co-occurrence clustering excluded repertoires with fewer than 30,000 or more than 120,000 public chains, plus five with anomalous nucleotide sharing. TCRdb obtained this table from immuneACCESS and retained in-frame rearrangements with V and J assigned. These tables miss some clones; where compared with another copy, unresolved V genes account for less than half of the shortfall, and the remainder is unexplained. V, J and clone size are taken as reported in that table, and D and trimming were inferred from the DNA itself. The sample yields around 110,000 clones; 80% to 85% were counted once. Of the sample, 3% to 5% falls within the top ten clones.

Trimming at the junction amounts to 4 bases on V and 4 bases on J, and the germline ends lie 15 bases apart. The CDR3 starts with the cysteine, ends with the phenylalanine, and has 15 residues. The CDR3 DNA has 45 bases and is translated from base 1. The germline V gene (reference sequence) yields SGHNT for CDR1 and YYREEE for CDR2. Concerning this clone: It lacks a known antigen. Within one base of it there is no much larger clone, and no base qualities were kept.

The research as a whole found: Broadly in line with IMGT annotations, most TCR beta V segments showed up in productive rearrangements about 90% or about 30% of the time in an earlier analysis of 587 of the donors. The only immune exposure information available for the cohort was CMV serostatus. The authors suggested that the approach could potentially be generalized to other disease states and immunological phenotypes. A further reported finding was that TCR beta sequences accurately predicted the HLA-A and HLA-B alleles for most subjects in the first cohort. An association between a missense DCLRE1C variant and V-gene and J-gene trimming of TCR beta chains was found in a later genetic analysis and replicated in an independent cohort. The study listed 150 to 200 TCR beta chains as associated with cytomegalovirus. When HLA alleles, especially DR and DQ, strongly co-occurred, attributing TCR associations to individual alleles was difficult. Only TCR beta chains were sequenced in this cohort, and the absence of alpha or paired-chain data limited detectable features. Cytomegalovirus status was reported to be diagnosed by the classifier with high specificity and sensitivity in both the original and validation cohorts. In vitro tests confirmed that a few of the cytomegalovirus-associated TCR beta chains recognize cytomegalovirus antigens. The presence/absence analyses assumed that sequencing depth was roughly uniform across donors, and that assumption may not be true. Specific HLA alleles were associated with roughly 17,000 TCR beta sequences at a false discovery rate of 0.05 in a later analysis. A later analysis reported that several top co-occurrence clusters appeared linked to parvovirus B19, influenza, CMV and Epstein-Barr virus. Correlated functional status among segregating V segments might be attributable to linkage disequilibrium, but an unknown experimental factor could not be ruled out. Because HLA typing was unavailable for some donors at each locus, only the typed subset was used in association tests. The earlier analysis of 587 of the donors excluded 15 to 20 rarely observed V segments, including chromosome 9 orphons, because counts were too low. A later analysis found that HLA-associated TCR beta chains were more clonally expanded and had lower generation probabilities than equally common non-associated chains. Because the 87-base-pair reads could not distinguish some IMGT-functional V segments, including TRBV6-2 and TRBV6-3, those segments were excluded. A later genetic analysis reported fewer N-insertions in productive TCRs among donors in an Asian-associated ancestry cluster than the roughly 620-donor mean. A cluster of highly shared sequence variants was judged likely to represent a technical artifact of the sequencing pipeline. While some public TCRs were present in many individuals, most TCR sequences turned up only very rarely across donors. A later analysis found that most CMV-associated TCR beta chains appeared HLA-restricted, with HLA associations seemingly driven largely by CMV exposure. A later analysis found that TCR association rates varied across HLA loci, with DRB1 alleles showing the most associated TCRs and HLA-C alleles the fewest.

The cohort was made up of 650 to 700 healthy bone marrow donors. Cohort members were all nominally healthy when sampled, although unrecorded immune exposures were likely present. The donor was CMV seronegative and belonged to the group of 350 to 400 seronegative cohort members. A peripheral blood sample was provided by each donor, and peripheral blood mononuclear cells were used for TCR beta sequencing. Genomic DNA extraction from the blood cell samples was performed with the Qiagen DNeasy Blood Extraction Kit. This clonotype was obtained from a woman aged 30 to 39 in good health and CMV-seronegative. Sequencing was done on a sample of PBMCs. The chain is assembled from TRBV5-4 and TRBJ2-4, and perhaps TRBD1 as D gene, on 6 matching bases. The DNA sequence is given as TGTGCCAGCAGCCTCCCAGGGGTTTCGAAAAACATTCAGTACTTC. Translation gives CASSLPGVSKNIQYF.